Sequencing of this T cell receptor (beta chain) was carried out in a study of blood T cells in healthy people across ages (dated by TCRdb to the mid-2010s). Regarding the complete study: In model experiments, roughly one uniquely barcoded TCR beta cDNA molecule per two T cells was captured by template switching. Four age groups were formed from the donors: young (average 16 years), middle-aged (just under 40), aged (62) and long-lived (about 75). Using deep sequencing normalized with unique cDNA molecular identifiers, the study measured how TCR beta repertoire diversity changes with age. Using the same blood draw, the study looked at two additional independent replicas of 1 million unique cDNA reads for two donors, one aged 18 to 30 and the other aged 80 or older. To avoid experimental bias, donors of different ages were spread randomly across the sequencing lanes.

Donors were approximately 42 systemically healthy Caucasian individuals from Russia aged roughly 6 to 100 years. Each donor gave around 9.5 milliliters of peripheral blood, collected into EDTA-treated Vacutainer tubes. Ficoll-Paque density-gradient centrifugation was used to isolate PBMCs, with at least 6.5 million obtained per sample. Trizol reagent was used to extract total RNA from PBMCs, with at least 6 micrograms per sample. For every donor, flow cytometry on a PBMC aliquot measured the percentage of naive CD45RAhigh/CD27high T cells. Here is what the overall study found, with its caveats: Estimates of total diversity based on one million sequenced T cells were regarded as lower bounds and as underestimates. Since profiling was done on bulk unsorted PBMCs, naive and antigen-experienced compartments could not be conclusively compared. The long-lived group showed more naive CD4+ T cells, fewer expanded clones and increased TCR diversity than the aged group, suggesting age selection. Because the CMV infection status of the donors was unknown, age-related changes in expanded clonotypes may potentially have been confounded. As age increased, observed TCR beta diversity per million T cells dropped in a roughly linear way, and a significant reduction was already evident by age about 36. There was a strong correlation between observed TCR beta diversity and the percentage of naive T cells measured by flow cytometry.

The germline V gene encodes CDR1 SQVTM and CDR2 ANQGSEA. The CDR3, cysteine through phenylalanine, is 15 amino acids long. Solely the CDR3 DNA is kept, with 45 bases framed from the first base. V is cut by 8 bases and J by 5 bases, and the space between the germline ends is 24 bases. In this sample, this clonotype turned up a few times. Its specific antigen is unknown. Base qualities were left out, and no much larger clone turns up one base away. Library prep was done by 5' RACE. A second PCR of roughly 7 to 11 cycles was performed with a sample-barcoded 5' primer and a J-beta primer mix. Each TCR beta cDNA molecule received a unique molecular identifier from a template-switch 5' adaptor carrying 12 random nucleotides. At least 3 million CDR3-containing paired-end reads were obtained from each sample. The Mint cDNA synthesis kit, primed by a TRBC-specific oligonucleotide, was used to synthesize first-strand cDNA from all RNA. Following uracil-DNA glycosylase treatment, all cDNA underwent a first 18-cycle PCR with the universal primers M1SS and BC2_uni_R. For the original study's pipeline: For normalization, 1 million high-quality reads, each with a distinct molecular identifier, were randomly selected from each sample. Instead of being binned into consensus sequences, reads with shared molecular identifiers were discarded. MiTCR, set to a Q25 quality threshold and the strictest error-elimination algorithm, was used for CDR3 identification, clonotype clustering and error correction. A nonparametric unseen species model with Euler transformation was used to estimate a lower bound on total TCR beta diversity. TCRdb reanalyzed the raw reads on its own, using fastp at Q25 for trimming and MiXCR for clone calling, and kept in-frame beta chains. A single entry per CDR3 protein holds the most common genes and DNA from its merged rows. Clone size and V and J calls follow TCRdb, not the original study. A total of around 1,900,000 distinct CDR3 sequences appear in this sample, roughly 43% of them only once. The ten largest clones take up under 25% of the sample.

The sequence was collected from a human donor in good health. The rearranged chain carries TRBV29-1 and TRBJ1-1, with no D gene named confidently. Sequencing input: blood. The CDR3 region reads CSLGRTPLSFTEAFF. The sequenced DNA is TGCAGCTTAGGACGAACCCCTCTAAGTTTTACTGAAGCTTTCTTT.